A selection of T cell receptor beta chains follows, all from one sample in a study of blood T cells in healthy people across ages. TCRdb reprocessed the 5' RACE reads with MiXCR, giving one entry per CDR3 protein. The repertoire includes about 1.1 million distinct CDR3 sequences, about two fifths of them detected once, and less than 15% sits in the top ten. Sequencing used blood. These receptor sequences come from a man aged 18 to 30 in good health. The conserved cysteine and the conserved F or W are not part of the CDR3 here.

TRBV20-1	TRBJ1-2	SARVRGHIYGYT
TRBV6-4	TRBJ1-5	ASSDSRGCGGNQPQH
TRBV20-1	TRBJ1-2	SAPDPYGYT
TRBV4-3	TRBJ1-1	ASSYRTDRGLVEAF
TRBV10-3	TRBJ1-2	AISLTGTTLNYGYT
TRBV12-3/TRBV12-4	TRBJ1-2	ASSLEQGPYGYT
TRBV20-1	TRBJ2-1	SARMRTSGDNEQF
TRBV11-2	-	ASSLGLRYEQY
TRBV20-1	TRBJ1-1	SALGQISRNTEAF
TRBV5-5	TRBJ1-5	ASSLARWWGSNQPQH
TRBV5-5	TRBJ2-1	ASSLAGGTDEQF
TRBV5-1	TRBJ1-2	ASSVNSGHNYGYT
TRBV9	TRBJ2-7	ASSVFETIFSEQY
TRBV20-1	TRBJ1-4	SAITNEKLF
TRBV28	TRBJ2-2	ASSYRRTGELF
TRBV21-1	TRBJ2-1	ASSKGEGQGFHEQF
TRBV4-3	TRBJ2-2	ASSQDTGVNTGELF
TRBV7-2	TRBJ1-1	ASSSPLGRNTEAF
TRBV20-1	TRBJ2-1	SARDWVGSSSRNEQF
TRBV20-1	TRBJ2-7	SAAGSYEQY
TRBV4-3	TRBJ1-2	ASSPYKGQRYGYT
TRBV12-3/TRBV12-4	TRBJ2-7	ASSFGLNSYEQY
TRBV12-3/TRBV12-4	TRBJ1-1	ASSRTEMNTEAF
TRBV20-1	TRBJ1-5	SARSNSNQPQH
TRBV7-9	TRBJ1-2	ASSLKDRGNYGYT
TRBV15	TRBJ2-1	ATSRDAGTVHNEQF
TRBV7-8	TRBJ1-5	ASSLSTGGTYQPQH
TRBV12-3/TRBV12-4	TRBJ2-3	ASSFLDPTPDTQY
TRBV7-2	TRBJ1-1	ASSQYTEAF